The 18 T cell receptor beta chains in this list originate from one sample, sequenced in a study of blood T cell repertoires in COVID-19. Sequencing was performed with immunoSEQ multiplex PCR; in TCRdb, only in-frame clones are kept and a portion is missing. The profile covers roughly 62,000 clones, with roughly 89% appearing a single time and about 5.4% taken by the ten largest. The sample was peripheral blood. These receptors originate from a human donor in a cohort sampled during active COVID-19.

The chain combines TRBV28 with TRBJ2-7; 8 nucleotides line up with TRBD1. Trimming removed 2 bases from V and 6 bases from J; junction bases left unmatched: 6. Germline CDR1 MDHEN, CDR2 SYDVKM. The CDR3 runs to 14 residues. The CDR3 sequence: CASSLGDRGGEQYF. In DNA form, the CDR3 reads TGTGCCAGCAGTTTAGGAGACAGGGGTGGCGAGCAGTACTTC.

This chain connects TRBV3-1 (or the pseudogene TRBV3-2) to TRBJ2-2, with a weak D call TRBD2 (6 bases). The CDR3 totals 15 residues. Trimming removed 6 bases at V and 6 bases at J, with 17 bases between. Germline values: CDR1 LGHDT, CDR2 YNNKEL (reference sequence). CDR3 protein: CASRLTSSGAGELFF. CDR3 DNA sequence: TGTGCCAGCAGACTCACTAGCAGTGGGGCCGGGGAGCTGTTTTTT.

This rearrangement joins TRBV20-1 to TRBJ2-7; 7 nucleotides align to TRBD2. Germline assignment: CDR1 DFQATT and CDR2 SNEGSKA (reference sequence). This CDR3 is 11 amino acids long. The J segment lost 3 bases and the V segment lost 4 bases, leaving 0 bases of the junction unmatched. The CDR3 DNA reads as TGCAGTGCTACGGGGGGCTACGAGCAGTACTTC. This translates into CSATGGYEQYF.

V usage is TRBV7-8 and J usage is TRBJ2-7; 8 bases match TRBD2. CDR1 SGHVS and CDR2 FQNEAQ come from the germline V gene. V shed 0 bases, J shed 2 bases, and the junction held 6 bases outside the gene matches. This CDR3 has 16 residues. CDR3 residues: CASSLARTAGAYEQYF. The CDR3 DNA is TGTGCCAGCAGCTTAGCGCGAACAGCGGGGGCCTACGAGCAGTACTTC.

This chain connects TRBV2 to TRBJ2-2, with 11 bases matching TRBD1. Germline CDR1 is SNHLY and CDR2 is FYNNEI. V was clipped by 7 bases and J by 7 bases; unmatched bases: 8. CDR3 size: 15 residues. CDR3 loop: CASIGQGAGSGELFF. DNA of the CDR3: TGTGCCAGCATCGGACAGGGGGCGGGCAGCGGGGAGCTGTTTTTT.

The V gene is TRBV5-4, the J gene TRBJ2-5, with 7 bases identical to TRBD1. Germline V gene sequence: CDR1 SGHNT, CDR2 YYREEE (reference sequence). CDR3 size: 16 residues. V was pared by 0 bases and J by 5 bases, with 10 bases of the junction left unmatched. The CDR3 coding sequence is TGTGCCAGCAGCTTGGGGGGCTCGAGGGGGCGGGAGACCCAGTACTTC. This gives the protein CASSLGGSRGRETQYF. Together with reference TRBV5-4 and TRBJ2-5, the CDR3 gives the full variable domain: ETGVTQSPTHLIKTRGQQVTLRCSSQSGHNTVSWYQQALGQGPQFIFQYYREEENGRGNFPPRFSGLQFPNYSSELNVNALELDDSALYLCASSLGGSRGRETQYFGPGTRLLVL.

This chain connects TRBV30 to TRBJ2-7; possible D gene TRBD1, 6 bases. The germline V gene encodes CDR1 GTSNPN and CDR2 SVGIG (reference sequence). CDR3 length equals 12 residues. Trimming removed 0 bases from V and 3 bases from J, with 6 bases in between. The CDR3 region has the DNA TGTGCCTGGAGTGTGGACAGCTACGAGCAGTACTTC. This codes for CAWSVDSYEQYF.

The CDR3 sequence is CASSQDLRSQAFF. DNA of the CDR3: TGCGCCAGCAGCCAAGACCTCAGGTCCCAAGCTTTCTTT. This sequence joins TRBV4-3 and TRBJ1-1; D ambiguous. The V gene lost 0 bases and the J gene lost 9 bases, with 11 bases spanning the gap. The CDR3 spans 13 residues. Germline V gives CDR1 LGHNA, CDR2 YSLEER.

The chain is built from TRBV7-2 and TRBJ1-3; weak D call: TRBD1 (5 bases). Germline V lookup: CDR1 SGHTA, CDR2 FQGNSA. V lost 4 bases and J 1 base, leaving 8 bases between the germline ends. CDR3 length equals 14 residues. The CDR3 sequence: CASSSRGSGNTIYF. The CDR3 DNA follows: TGTGCCAGCAGCTCCCGGGGGTCTGGAAACACCATATATTTT.

This chain connects TRBV25-1 to TRBJ1-6, with D unclear. CDR1 MGHDK and CDR2 SYGVNS come from the germline V gene. Trimming pared 10 bases from V and 10 bases from J, leaving 14 bases between. This CDR3 spans 12 amino acids. The CDR3 reads CATSTVRSPLHF. Written as DNA, the CDR3 is TGTGCCACCTCGACTGTGCGATCACCCCTCCACTTT. The full variable domain, in which reference TRBV25-1 and TRBJ1-6 provide the parts outside the CDR3, is EADIYQTPRYLVIGTGKKITLECSQTMGHDKMYWYQQDPGMELHLIHYSYGVNSTEKGDLSSESTVSRIRTEHFPLTLESARPSHTSQYLCATSTVRSPLHFGNGTRLTVT.

The chain uses TRBV5-6 and TRBJ2-5; the match to TRBD1 covers 7 bases. Germline CDR1 SGHDT, CDR2 YYEEEE. Trimming cost V 6 bases and J 3 bases; bases outside gene matches: 11. This CDR3 comprises 15 residues. CDR3 in DNA: TGTGCCAGCACCTATGAGGGGGCGTTAGAAGAGACCCAGTACTTC. As protein: CASTYEGALEETQYF.

This clone has a handful of counts. The J gene is TRBJ1-5, the V gene TRBV6-1, with D hard to call. The germline gives CDR1 MNHNS, CDR2 SASEGT. Trimming removed 2 bases from V and 1 base from J, with 9 bases in between. CDR3 length: 15 residues. CDR3 nucleotides: TGTGCCAGCAGTGAATCGACGGGAAGCAATCAGCCCCAGCATTTT. Amino acids: CASSESTGSNQPQHF.

This clone was seen a single time. The CDR3 spells CASSQSGQGRNTIYF. The CDR3 coding sequence is TGTGCCAGCAGCCAATCCGGACAGGGACGGAACACCATATATTTT. V is TRBV14 and J is TRBJ1-3, with 8 bases matching TRBD1. The CDR3 runs 15 residues. With 2 bases clipped from V and 7 bases from J, the junction kept 7 bases outside the gene matches. The germline V gene encodes CDR1 SGHDN and CDR2 FVKESK.

V gene TRBV6-5 combines with J gene TRBJ2-7, with 9 bases aligning to TRBD2. CDR3 length equals 14 residues. The germline V gene has CDR1 MNHEY and CDR2 SVGAGI. V was clipped by 6 bases and J by 5 bases; unmatched bases: 8. The CDR3 DNA reads as TGTGCCAGCAGACCGAGCGGGAGGTACGACGAGCAGTACTTC. This encodes CASRPSGRYDEQYF.

This clone was seen only once. The CDR3 DNA reads as TGTGCCAGTGCCGGGACAGGTCTAACCTTC. It encodes CASAGTGLTF. This chain links TRBV19 with TRBJ1-2; 8 nucleotides line up with TRBD1. This CDR3 comprises 10 residues. CDR1 is LNHDA and CDR2 is SQIVND in the germline V gene (reference sequence). J gave up 14 bases and V 8 bases, and 7 bases lay outside the gene matches.

Here the CDR3 reads CASSFGGGNTIYF. The DNA of the CDR3 is TGTGCCAGCAGCTTCGGGGGGGGAAACACCATATATTTT. The rearrangement uses TRBV7-2 and TRBJ1-3; tentative D call: TRBD1 (5 bases). V lost 3 bases and J lost 4, with 7 bases in between. The CDR3 consists of 13 residues. Germline V CDR1 and CDR2: SGHTA, FQGNSA.

The chain couples TRBV30 to TRBJ2-4, with 9 bases fitting TRBD2. This CDR3 region has 13 residues. The germline V gene has CDR1 GTSNPN and CDR2 SVGIG (reference sequence). J lost 6 bases, V lost 7 bases, and 7 bases had no gene match. CDR3 amino acids: CALEAGGPNIQYF. CDR3 DNA: TGTGCCTTAGAGGCGGGGGGGCCAAACATTCAGTACTTC.

The chain carries TRBV20-1 and TRBJ1-1; possibly TRBD1 for D (5 bases). Germline lookup yields CDR1 DFQATT and CDR2 SNEGSKA (reference sequence). The CDR3 covers 11 residues. V was cut by 6 bases and J by 7 bases, with 12 bases left in between. CDR3 in amino acids: CSAGGIGEAFF. As DNA, the CDR3 is TGCAGTGCCGGGGGTATCGGTGAAGCTTTCTTT.